This T cell receptor (beta chain) comes out of a study of post-analysis software for immune sequencing data. Background on the study: As for disease course, relapsing-remitting, secondary progressive and progressive-relapsing multiple sclerosis were all included.

This clonotype showed up just a few times. Its antigen is undetermined. Unique molecular identifiers were built into the TCR beta cDNA libraries. TCRdb fed the PCR reads into MiXCR, producing one record per CDR3 protein. The data contain approximately 350,000 distinct CDR3 sequences, 30% to 45% of them seen just once; the ten biggest clones take up 10% to 15%. Germline CDR1 and CDR2: SGHRS and YFSETQ. This CDR3 has 16 amino acids. With 0 bases removed from V and 3 bases from J, the gap between germline ends came to 13 bases. General observations from the study: Strong co-clustering by F measure linked samples that shared a preparation batch. Compared with controls, patients had more of about 5 TRBV segments, including TRBV5-6, TRBV5-1 and TRBV20-1. Significantly lower normalized Chao1 diversity was seen in multiple sclerosis patients than in controls.

The TCR was taken from a girl aged 5 to 17 with multiple sclerosis. The sequenced sample was blood. The chain has TRBV5-1 and TRBJ1-5; tentatively, D is TRBD1 (5 bases). The CDR3 bases are TGCGCCAGCAGCTTGGCCGGAGACAGCTCCAATCAGCCCCAGCATTTT. It encodes CASSLAGDSSNQPQHF.